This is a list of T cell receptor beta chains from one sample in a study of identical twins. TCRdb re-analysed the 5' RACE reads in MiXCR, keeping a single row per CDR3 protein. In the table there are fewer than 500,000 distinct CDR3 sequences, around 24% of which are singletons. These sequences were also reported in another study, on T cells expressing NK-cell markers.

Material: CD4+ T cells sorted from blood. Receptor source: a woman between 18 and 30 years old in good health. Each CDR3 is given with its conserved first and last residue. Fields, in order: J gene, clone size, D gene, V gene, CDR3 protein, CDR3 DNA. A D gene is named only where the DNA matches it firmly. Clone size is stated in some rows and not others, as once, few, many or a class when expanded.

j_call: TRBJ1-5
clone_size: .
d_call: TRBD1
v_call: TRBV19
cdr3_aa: CASIKSRDSLNQPQHF
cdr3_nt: TGTGCCAGTATCAAATCCCGGGACAGCTTAAATCAGCCCCAGCATTTT

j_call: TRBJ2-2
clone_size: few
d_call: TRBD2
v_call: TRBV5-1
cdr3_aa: CASSAGGSHTGELFF
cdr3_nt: TGCGCCAGCAGCGCCGGGGGGTCCCACACCGGGGAGCTGTTTTTT

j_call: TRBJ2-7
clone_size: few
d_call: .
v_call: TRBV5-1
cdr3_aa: CASSLRGDPYEQYF
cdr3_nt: TGCGCCAGCAGCTTGCGAGGGGACCCCTACGAGCAGTACTTC

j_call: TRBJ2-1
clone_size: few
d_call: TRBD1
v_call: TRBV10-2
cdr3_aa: CASSEFRTGVRSYNEQFF
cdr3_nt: TGCGCCAGCAGTGAGTTCAGGACAGGGGTAAGGTCCTACAATGAGCAGTTCTTC

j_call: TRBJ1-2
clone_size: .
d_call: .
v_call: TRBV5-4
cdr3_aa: CASSFPGRVYGYTF
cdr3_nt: TGTGCCAGCAGCTTCCCAGGGCGTGTTTATGGCTACACCTTC

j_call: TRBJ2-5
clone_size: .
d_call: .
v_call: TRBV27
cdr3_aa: CASSFTSLETQYF
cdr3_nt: TGTGCCAGCAGTTTTACTAGTCTGGAGACCCAGTACTTC

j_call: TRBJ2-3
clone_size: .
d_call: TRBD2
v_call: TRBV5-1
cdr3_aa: CASSLANIAGSTDTLYF
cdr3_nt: TGCGCCAGCAGCTTGGCTAATATAGCGGGGAGCACAGATACGCTGTATTTT

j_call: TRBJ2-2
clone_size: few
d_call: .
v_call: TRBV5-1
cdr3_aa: CASKTVGNTGELFF
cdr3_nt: TGCGCCAGCAAGACGGTGGGAAACACCGGGGAGCTGTTTTTT

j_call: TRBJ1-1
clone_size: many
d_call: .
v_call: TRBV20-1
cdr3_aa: CTRRAWGTEAFF
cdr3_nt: TGCACCCGGAGGGCCTGGGGCACTGAAGCTTTCTTT

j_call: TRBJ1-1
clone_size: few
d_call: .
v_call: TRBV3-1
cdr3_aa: CASSQDPGTEAFF
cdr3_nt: TGTGCCAGCAGCCAAGATCCTGGCACTGAAGCTTTCTTT

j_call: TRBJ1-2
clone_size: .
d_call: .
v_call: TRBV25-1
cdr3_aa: CASRAPHYGYTF
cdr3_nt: TGTGCCAGCAGAGCTCCTCACTATGGCTACACCTTC

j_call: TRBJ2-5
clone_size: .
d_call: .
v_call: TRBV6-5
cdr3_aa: CASSYTFSQETQYF
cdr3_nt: TGTGCCAGCAGTTATACTTTCAGCCAAGAGACCCAGTACTTC

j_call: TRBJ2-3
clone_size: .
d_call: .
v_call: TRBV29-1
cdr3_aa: CSVHQGSDTQYF
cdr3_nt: TGCAGCGTCCACCAGGGGTCAGATACGCAGTATTTT

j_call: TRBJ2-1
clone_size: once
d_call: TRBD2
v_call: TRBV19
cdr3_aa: CASKPGLAGREQFF
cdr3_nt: TGTGCCAGTAAACCGGGACTAGCGGGCCGGGAGCAGTTCTTC

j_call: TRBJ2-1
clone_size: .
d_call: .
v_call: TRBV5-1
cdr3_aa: CASSSAELNNEQFF
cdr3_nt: TGCGCCAGCAGCTCCGCCGAATTGAACAATGAGCAGTTCTTC

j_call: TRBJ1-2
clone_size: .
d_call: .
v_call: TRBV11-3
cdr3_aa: CASSLPQNYGYTF
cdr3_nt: TGTGCCAGCAGCTTGCCCCAGAACTATGGCTACACCTTC

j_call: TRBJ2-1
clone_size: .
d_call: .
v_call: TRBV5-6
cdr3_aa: CASRRDGNEQFF
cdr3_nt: TGTGCCAGCAGACGGGACGGCAATGAGCAGTTCTTC

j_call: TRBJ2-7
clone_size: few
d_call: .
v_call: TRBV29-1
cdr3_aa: CSVGVYEQYF
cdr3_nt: TGCAGCGTTGGGGTCTACGAGCAGTACTTC

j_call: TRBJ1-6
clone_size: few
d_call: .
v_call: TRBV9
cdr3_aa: CASSPEWEGNSPLHF
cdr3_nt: TGTGCCAGCAGCCCGGAGTGGGAGGGTAATTCACCCCTCCACTTT

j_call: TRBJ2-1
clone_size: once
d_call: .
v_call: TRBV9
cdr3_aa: CASSGPGNEQFF
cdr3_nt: TGTGCCAGCAGCGGACCGGGAAATGAGCAGTTCTTC

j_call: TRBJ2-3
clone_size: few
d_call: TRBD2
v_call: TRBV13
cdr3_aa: CASSSSGIWTDTQYF
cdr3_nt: TGTGCCAGCAGCTCTAGCGGGATCTGGACAGATACGCAGTATTTT

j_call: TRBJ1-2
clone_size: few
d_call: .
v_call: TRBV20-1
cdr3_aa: CSASQVTGNYGYTF
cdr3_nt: TGCAGTGCTAGCCAGGTCACCGGTAACTATGGCTACACCTTC

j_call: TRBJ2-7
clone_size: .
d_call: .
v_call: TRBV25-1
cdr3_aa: CASSALGLNYEQYF
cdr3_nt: TGTGCCAGCAGTGCTCTGGGTTTGAATTACGAGCAGTACTTC

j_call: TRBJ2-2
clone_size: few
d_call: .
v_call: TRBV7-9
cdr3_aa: CAPGGTGELFF
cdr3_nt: TGTGCCCCCGGGGGCACCGGGGAGCTGTTTTTT

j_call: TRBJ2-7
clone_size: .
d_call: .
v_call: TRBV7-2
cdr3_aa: CASSLGWQGGGEQYF
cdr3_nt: TGTGCCAGCAGCTTAGGTTGGCAGGGTGGCGGCGAGCAGTACTTC

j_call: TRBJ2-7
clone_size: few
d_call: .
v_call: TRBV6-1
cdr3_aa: CASSAARGAYEQYF
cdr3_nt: TGTGCCAGCAGTGCCGCCAGGGGCGCATACGAGCAGTACTTC

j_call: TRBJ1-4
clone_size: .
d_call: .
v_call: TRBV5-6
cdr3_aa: CASSLGLSNEKLFF
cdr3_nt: TGTGCCAGCAGCCTGGGACTCAGTAATGAAAAACTGTTTTTT

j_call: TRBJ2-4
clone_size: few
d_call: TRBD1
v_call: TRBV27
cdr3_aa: CASSSTGTGWNIQYF
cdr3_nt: TGTGCCAGCAGTTCAACGGGGACAGGGTGGAACATTCAGTACTTC

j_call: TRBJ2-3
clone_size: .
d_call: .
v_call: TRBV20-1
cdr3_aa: CSAGGTGPPDTQYF
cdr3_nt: TGCAGTGCAGGGGGGACCGGACCGCCAGATACGCAGTATTTT

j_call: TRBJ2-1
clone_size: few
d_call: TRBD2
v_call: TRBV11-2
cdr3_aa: CASSLVAVASGRMSNEQFF
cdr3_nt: TGTGCCAGCAGCTTAGTGGCTGTGGCTAGCGGGAGAATGAGCAATGAGCAGTTCTTC

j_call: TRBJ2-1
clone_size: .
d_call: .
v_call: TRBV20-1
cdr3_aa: CSATLGLYGGNEQFF
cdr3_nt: TGCAGTGCTACTCTCGGTCTATACGGTGGCAATGAGCAGTTCTTC

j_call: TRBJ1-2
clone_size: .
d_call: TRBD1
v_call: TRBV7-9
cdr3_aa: CASSSIPGQGGGYGYTF
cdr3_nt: TGTGCCAGCAGTAGCATACCGGGACAGGGTGGCGGCTATGGCTACACCTTC

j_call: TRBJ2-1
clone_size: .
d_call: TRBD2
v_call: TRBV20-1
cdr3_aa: CSATLAGELNEQFF
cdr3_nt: TGCAGTGCTACTCTAGCGGGAGAGTTAAATGAGCAGTTCTTC

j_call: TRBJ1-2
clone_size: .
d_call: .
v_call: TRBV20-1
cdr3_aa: CSARRVQGAYGYTF
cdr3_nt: TGCAGTGCTAGAAGGGTACAGGGTGCTTATGGCTACACCTTC

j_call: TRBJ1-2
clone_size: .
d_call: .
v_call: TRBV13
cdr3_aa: CASSLIATYGYTF
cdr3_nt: TGTGCCAGCAGCTTAATTGCGACGTATGGCTACACCTTC

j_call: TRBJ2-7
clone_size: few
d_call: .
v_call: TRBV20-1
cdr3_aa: CSVLMNGRPLYEQYF
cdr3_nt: TGCAGTGTCCTTATGAACGGACGGCCGCTCTACGAGCAGTACTTC

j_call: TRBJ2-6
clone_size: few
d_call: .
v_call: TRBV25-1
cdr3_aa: CASSDYIGSSGANVLTF
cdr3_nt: TGTGCCAGCAGTGATTATATAGGTAGCTCTGGGGCCAACGTCCTGACTTTC

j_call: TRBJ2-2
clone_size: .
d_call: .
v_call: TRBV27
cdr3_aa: CASSPYSNTGELFF
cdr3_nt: TGTGCCAGCAGTCCATACTCGAACACCGGGGAGCTGTTTTTT

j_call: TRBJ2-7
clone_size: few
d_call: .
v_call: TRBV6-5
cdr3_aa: CASSYGAETYEQYF
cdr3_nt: TGTGCCAGCAGTTACGGGGCAGAAACCTACGAGCAGTACTTC

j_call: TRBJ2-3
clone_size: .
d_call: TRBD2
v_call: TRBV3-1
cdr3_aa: CASRLAGGRTDTQYF
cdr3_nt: TGTGCCAGCAGGTTAGCGGGGGGGCGGACAGATACGCAGTATTTT

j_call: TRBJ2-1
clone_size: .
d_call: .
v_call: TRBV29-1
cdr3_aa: CSVEPRPGNEQFF
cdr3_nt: TGCAGCGTTGAACCACGCCCGGGGAATGAGCAGTTCTTC

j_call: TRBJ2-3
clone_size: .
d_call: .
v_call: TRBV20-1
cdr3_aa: CSAEEGSTDTQYF
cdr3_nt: TGCAGTGCGGAGGAGGGCTCAACAGATACGCAGTATTTT

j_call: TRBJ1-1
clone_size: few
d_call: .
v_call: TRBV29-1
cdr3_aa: CSADGRNTEAFF
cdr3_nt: TGCAGCGCCGACGGTAGAAACACTGAAGCTTTCTTT

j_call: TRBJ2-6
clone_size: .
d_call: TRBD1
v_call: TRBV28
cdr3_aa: CASNPPNRGANVLTF
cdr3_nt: TGTGCCAGCAACCCCCCCAACAGGGGAGCCAACGTCCTGACTTTC